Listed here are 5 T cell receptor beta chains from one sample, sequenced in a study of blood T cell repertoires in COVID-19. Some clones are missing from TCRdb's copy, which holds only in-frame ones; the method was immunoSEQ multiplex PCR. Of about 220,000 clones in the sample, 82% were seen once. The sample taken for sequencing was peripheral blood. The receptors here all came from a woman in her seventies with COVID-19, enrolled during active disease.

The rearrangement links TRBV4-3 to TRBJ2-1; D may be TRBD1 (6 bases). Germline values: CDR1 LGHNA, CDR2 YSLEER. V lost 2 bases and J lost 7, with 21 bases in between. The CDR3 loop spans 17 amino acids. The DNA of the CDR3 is TGCGCCAGCAGCCAAAATTACTTAACACAGGGTCTGAATGAGCAGTTCTTC. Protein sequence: CASSQNYLTQGLNEQFF.

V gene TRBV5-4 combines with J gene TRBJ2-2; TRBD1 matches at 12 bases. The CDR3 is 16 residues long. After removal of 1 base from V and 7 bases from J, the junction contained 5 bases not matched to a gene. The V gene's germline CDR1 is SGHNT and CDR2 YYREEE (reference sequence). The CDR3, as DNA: TGTGCCAGCAGCTTGAGAGGGACAGGGGGCTTCGGGGAGCTGTTTTTT. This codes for CASSLRGTGGFGELFF.

CDR3 sequence (DNA): TGTGCCAGCAGCGACAACCTAGCGGGAGTTTACACCGGGGAGCTGTTTTTT. This codes for CASSDNLAGVYTGELFF. The chain combines TRBV5-6 with TRBJ2-2; 10 bases agree with TRBD2. In germline, CDR1 is SGHDT, CDR2 YYEEEE. The CDR3 totals 17 residues. The V gene end was trimmed by 4 bases and the J gene end by 3 bases; junction bases not matched to a gene: 9.

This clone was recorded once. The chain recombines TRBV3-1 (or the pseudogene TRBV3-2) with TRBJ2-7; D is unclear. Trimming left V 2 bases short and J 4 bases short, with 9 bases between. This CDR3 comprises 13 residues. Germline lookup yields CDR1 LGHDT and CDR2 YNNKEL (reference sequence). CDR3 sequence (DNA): TGTGCCAGCAGCCAACGCAGTCCTTACGAGCAGTACTTC. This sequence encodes CASSQRSPYEQYF.

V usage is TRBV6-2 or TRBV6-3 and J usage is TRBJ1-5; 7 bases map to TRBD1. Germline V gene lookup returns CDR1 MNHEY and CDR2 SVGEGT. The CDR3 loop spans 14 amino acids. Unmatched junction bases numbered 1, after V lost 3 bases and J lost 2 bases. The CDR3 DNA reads TGTGCCAGCAGTTATACAGGGGGCAATCAGCCCCAGCATTTT. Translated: CASSYTGGNQPQHF.